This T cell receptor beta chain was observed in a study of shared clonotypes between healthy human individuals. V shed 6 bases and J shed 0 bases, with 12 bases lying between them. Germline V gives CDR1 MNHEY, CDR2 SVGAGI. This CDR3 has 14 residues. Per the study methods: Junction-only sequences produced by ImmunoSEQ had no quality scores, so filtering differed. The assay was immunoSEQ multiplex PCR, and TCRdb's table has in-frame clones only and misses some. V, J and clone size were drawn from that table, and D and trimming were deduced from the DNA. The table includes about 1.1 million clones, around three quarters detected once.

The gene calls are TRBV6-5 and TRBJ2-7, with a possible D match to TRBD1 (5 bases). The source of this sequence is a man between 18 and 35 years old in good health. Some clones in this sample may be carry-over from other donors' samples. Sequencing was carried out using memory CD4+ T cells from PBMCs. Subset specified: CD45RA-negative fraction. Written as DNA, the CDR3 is TGTGCCAGCAGCTCCCACGACAGCTCCTACGAGCAGTACTTC. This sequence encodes CASSSHDSSYEQYF.